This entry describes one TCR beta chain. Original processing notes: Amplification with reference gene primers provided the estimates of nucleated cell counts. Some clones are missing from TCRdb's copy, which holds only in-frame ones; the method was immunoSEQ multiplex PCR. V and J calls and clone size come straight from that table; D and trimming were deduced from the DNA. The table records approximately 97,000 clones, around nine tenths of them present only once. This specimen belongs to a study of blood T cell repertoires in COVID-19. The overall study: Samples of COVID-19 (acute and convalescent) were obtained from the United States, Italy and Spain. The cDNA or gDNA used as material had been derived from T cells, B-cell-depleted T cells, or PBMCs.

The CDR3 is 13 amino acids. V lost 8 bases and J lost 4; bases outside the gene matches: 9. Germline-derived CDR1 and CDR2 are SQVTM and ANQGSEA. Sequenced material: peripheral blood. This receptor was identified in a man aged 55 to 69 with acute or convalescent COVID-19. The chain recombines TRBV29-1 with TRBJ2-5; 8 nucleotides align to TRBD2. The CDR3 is CSTNSRGGETQYF. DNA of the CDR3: TGCAGCACAAACTCCCGGGGGGGAGAGACCCAGTACTTC.